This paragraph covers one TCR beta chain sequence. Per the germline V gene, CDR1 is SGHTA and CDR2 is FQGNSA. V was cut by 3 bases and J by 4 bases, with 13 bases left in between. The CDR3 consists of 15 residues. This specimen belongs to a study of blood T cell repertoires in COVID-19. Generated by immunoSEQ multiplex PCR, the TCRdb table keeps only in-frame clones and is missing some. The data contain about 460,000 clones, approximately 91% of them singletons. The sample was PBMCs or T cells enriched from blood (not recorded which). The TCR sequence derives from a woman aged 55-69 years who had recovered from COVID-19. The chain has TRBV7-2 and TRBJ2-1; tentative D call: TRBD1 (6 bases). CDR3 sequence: CASSFQRGGYNEQFF. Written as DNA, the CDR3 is TGTGCCAGCAGCTTCCAGCGAGGGGGATACAATGAGCAGTTCTTC. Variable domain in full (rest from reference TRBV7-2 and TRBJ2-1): GAGVSQSPSNKVTEKGKDVELRCDPISGHTALYWYRQSLGQGLEFLIYFQGNSAPDKSGLPSDRFSAERTGGSVSTLTIQRTQQEDSAVYLCASSFQRGGYNEQFFGPGTRLTVL.